A selection of T cell receptor beta chains follows, all from one sample in a study of identifying expanded T cells in peripheral blood. TCRdb's table, derived via immunoSEQ multiplex PCR, lists solely in-frame clones and lacks some. This sample yields 50,000 to 75,000 clones, of which 80% to 90% are seen a single time; around 4.3% belongs to the top ten. Material: blood. Receptor source: a person aged 18-70 years in good health. The CDR3 runs from the conserved cysteine through the conserved F or W. The order of the fields is J gene, D gene, clone size, V gene, CDR3 protein, CDR3 DNA. D genes are given only for firm matches. Some rows have no size entry. The others give once, few or many, or a class for an expanded clone.

TRBJ2-1,TRBD2,-,TRBV15,CATSSPREAGTYNEQFF,TGTGCCACCAGCAGTCCCCGGGAGGCGGGAACCTACAATGAGCAGTTCTTC
TRBJ2-7,-,-,TRBV2,CASRTGYEQYF,TGTGCCAGCCGAACGGGCTACGAGCAGTACTTC
TRBJ2-7,-,-,TRBV14,CASSHGLPYEQYF,TGTGCCAGCAGCCACGGCCTCCCCTACGAGCAGTACTTC
TRBJ2-2,-,-,TRBV9,CASSVGSANTGELFF,TGTGCCAGCAGCGTGGGTTCTGCGAACACCGGGGAGCTGTTTTTT
TRBJ2-7,TRBD1,once,TRBV4-1,CASSQEDRAFYEQYF,TGCGCCAGCAGCCAAGAAGACAGGGCATTCTACGAGCAGTACTTC
TRBJ2-5,-,-,TRBV10-1,CASSGGSEETQYF,TGCGCCAGCAGTGGTGGGAGTGAGGAGACCCAGTACTTC
TRBJ2-2,-,-,TRBV27,CASSPLGTGELFF,TGTGCCAGCAGTCCTCTCGGCACCGGGGAGCTGTTTTTT
TRBJ1-6,-,-,TRBV5-1,CASSQEEASPLHF,TGCGCCAGCAGCCAAGAAGAAGCGTCACCCCTCCACTTT
TRBJ2-2,TRBD1,-,TRBV15,CATSRDRGQAGELFF,TGTGCCACCAGCAGAGACAGGGGGCAGGCCGGGGAGCTGTTTTTT
TRBJ2-1,TRBD1,-,TRBV19,CASSNLPTGGLHNEQFF,TGTGCCAGTAGTAACCTACCGACAGGGGGCCTCCACAATGAGCAGTTCTTC
TRBJ2-2,TRBD1,-,TRBV11-2,CASRRGTGGWELFF,TGTGCCAGCAGACGTGGGACAGGTGGTTGGGAGCTGTTTTTT
TRBJ2-7,-,-,TRBV5-1,CASSDSNSYEQYF,TGCGCCAGCAGCGACAGCAACTCCTACGAGCAGTACTTC
TRBJ2-1,-,-,TRBV27,CASRTGLAAYNEQFF,TGTGCCAGCAGGACAGGGCTAGCGGCCTACAATGAGCAGTTCTTC
TRBJ2-1,TRBD2,-,TRBV14,CASSWKWTSGGRNYNEQFF,TGTGCCAGCAGCTGGAAATGGACTAGCGGGGGCCGAAATTACAATGAGCAGTTCTTC
TRBJ2-4,-,-,TRBV6-5,CASSPGLGATNIQYF,TGTGCCAGCAGCCCGGGGCTCGGCGCAACAAACATTCAGTACTTC
TRBJ2-2,TRBD2,-,TRBV7-3,CASSDASGSNTGELFF,TGTGCCAGCAGCGATGCTAGCGGGAGTAACACCGGGGAGCTGTTTTTT
TRBJ2-2,TRBD1,-,TRBV5-4,CASSLNTGTGATGELFF,TGTGCCAGCAGCCTAAATACCGGGACAGGGGCCACCGGGGAGCTGTTTTTT
TRBJ2-7,-,few,TRBV4-2,CASSQEEGTFYEQYF,TGTGCCAGCAGCCAGGAAGAGGGTACGTTCTACGAGCAGTACTTC
TRBJ1-2,-,-,TRBV7-9,CASSLGTENVYGYTF,TGTGCCAGCAGCTTAGGCACGGAAAACGTCTATGGCTACACCTTC
TRBJ2-7,-,-,TRBV27,CASSLLRGGAYEQYF,TGTGCCAGCAGTTTACTTCGGGGTGGGGCCTACGAGCAGTACTTC
TRBJ2-2,TRBD1,-,TRBV10-3,CAISSGGANTGELFF,TGTGCCATCAGTTCAGGGGGCGCGAACACCGGGGAGCTGTTTTTT
TRBJ1-5,TRBD1,-,TRBV6-1,CASSEGGTGAQPQHF,TGTGCCAGCAGTGAAGGCGGGACAGGGGCTCAGCCCCAGCATTTT
TRBJ2-7,TRBD2,-,TRBV7-2,CASSRTSGSEVYEQYF,TGTGCCAGCAGCCGAACCAGCGGGAGTGAGGTCTACGAGCAGTACTTC
TRBJ1-5,-,once,TRBV28,CASTLQGRNQPQHF,TGTGCCAGCACCCTACAGGGACGGAATCAGCCCCAGCATTTT
TRBJ2-5,-,-,TRBV27,CASSLSPTGETQYF,TGTGCCAGCAGTTTATCGCCGACCGGAGAGACCCAGTACTTC
TRBJ1-1,-,-,TRBV30,CAWSHGNLNTEAFF,TGTGCCTGGAGTCACGGCAACCTGAACACTGAAGCTTTCTTT
TRBJ2-7,-,-,TRBV19,CASSAQSGTYEQYF,TGTGCCAGTAGTGCACAATCCGGGACCTACGAGCAGTACTTC
TRBJ2-1,-,-,TRBV7-9,CASSYSSGTSPYNEQFF,TGTGCCAGCAGCTATTCCTCCGGGACTTCCCCGTACAATGAGCAGTTCTTC
TRBJ2-2,TRBD1,-,TRBV7-7,CASSAHRGQANTGELFF,TGTGCCAGCAGCGCCCATAGGGGACAGGCGAACACCGGGGAGCTGTTTTTT
TRBJ2-2,TRBD2,-,TRBV2,CASSTSGGASGELFF,TGTGCCAGCAGTACCAGCGGGGGGGCTAGCGGGGAGCTGTTTTTT
TRBJ1-2,TRBD1,-,TRBV9,CASSPRSGGFYGYTF,TGTGCCAGCAGCCCCCGATCAGGGGGCTTCTATGGCTACACCTTC
TRBJ2-5,-,-,TRBV19,CASSIPGLEETQYF,TGTGCCAGTAGTATACCAGGGTTGGAGGAGACCCAGTACTTC
TRBJ2-1,-,-,TRBV14,CASSQDRIWGSGNEQFF,TGTGCCAGCAGCCAAGATCGGATCTGGGGAAGCGGCAATGAGCAGTTCTTC
TRBJ2-7,-,-,TRBV6-1,CASSEVMQYF,TGTGCCAGCAGTGAAGTGATGCAGTACTTC
TRBJ1-4,-,once,TRBV30,CAWSSAGFEKLFF,TGTGCCTGGAGTTCGGCAGGTTTTGAAAAACTGTTTTTT
TRBJ2-1,TRBD2,once,TRBV6-5,CASSPLAGPHAEQFF,TGTGCCAGCAGTCCTCTAGCGGGGCCACATGCTGAGCAGTTCTTC
TRBJ2-7,TRBD1,-,TRBV29-1,CSVETGTGRYEQYF,TGCAGCGTTGAAACCGGGACAGGGCGATACGAGCAGTACTTC
TRBJ1-1,-,-,TRBV19,CASSGAMNTEAFF,TGTGCCAGTAGTGGCGCTATGAACACTGAAGCTTTCTTT
TRBJ1-1,TRBD1,-,TRBV28,CASTPGQWNTEAFF,TGTGCCAGCACCCCGGGACAGTGGAACACTGAAGCTTTCTTT